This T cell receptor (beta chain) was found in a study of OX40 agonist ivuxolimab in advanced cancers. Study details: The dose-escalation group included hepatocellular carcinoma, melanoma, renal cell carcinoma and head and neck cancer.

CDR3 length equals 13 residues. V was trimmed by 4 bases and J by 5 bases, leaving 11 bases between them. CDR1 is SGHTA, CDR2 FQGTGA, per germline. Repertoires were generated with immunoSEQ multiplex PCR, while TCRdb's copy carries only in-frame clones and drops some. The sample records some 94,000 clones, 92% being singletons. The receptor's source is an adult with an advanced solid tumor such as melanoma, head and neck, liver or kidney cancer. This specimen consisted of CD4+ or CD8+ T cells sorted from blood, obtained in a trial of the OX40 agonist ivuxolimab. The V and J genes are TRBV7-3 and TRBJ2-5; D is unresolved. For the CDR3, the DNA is TGTGCCAGCAGCTCCTTTCCCGGGGAGACCCAGTACTTC. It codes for CASSSFPGETQYF.